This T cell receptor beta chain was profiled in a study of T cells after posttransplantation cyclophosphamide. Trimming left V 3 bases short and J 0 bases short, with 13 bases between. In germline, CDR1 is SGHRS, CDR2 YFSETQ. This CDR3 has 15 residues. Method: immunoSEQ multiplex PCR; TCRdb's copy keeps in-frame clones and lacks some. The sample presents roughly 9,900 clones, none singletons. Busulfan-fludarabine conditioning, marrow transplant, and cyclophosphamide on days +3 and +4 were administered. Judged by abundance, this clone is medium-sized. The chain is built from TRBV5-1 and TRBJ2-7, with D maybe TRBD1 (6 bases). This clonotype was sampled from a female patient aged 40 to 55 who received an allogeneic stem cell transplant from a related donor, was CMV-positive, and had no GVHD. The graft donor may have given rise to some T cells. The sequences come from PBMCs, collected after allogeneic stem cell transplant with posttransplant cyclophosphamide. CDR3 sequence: CASSSSDRFSYEQYF. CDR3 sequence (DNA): TGCGCCAGCAGCTCCTCGGACAGATTCTCCTACGAGCAGTACTTC.